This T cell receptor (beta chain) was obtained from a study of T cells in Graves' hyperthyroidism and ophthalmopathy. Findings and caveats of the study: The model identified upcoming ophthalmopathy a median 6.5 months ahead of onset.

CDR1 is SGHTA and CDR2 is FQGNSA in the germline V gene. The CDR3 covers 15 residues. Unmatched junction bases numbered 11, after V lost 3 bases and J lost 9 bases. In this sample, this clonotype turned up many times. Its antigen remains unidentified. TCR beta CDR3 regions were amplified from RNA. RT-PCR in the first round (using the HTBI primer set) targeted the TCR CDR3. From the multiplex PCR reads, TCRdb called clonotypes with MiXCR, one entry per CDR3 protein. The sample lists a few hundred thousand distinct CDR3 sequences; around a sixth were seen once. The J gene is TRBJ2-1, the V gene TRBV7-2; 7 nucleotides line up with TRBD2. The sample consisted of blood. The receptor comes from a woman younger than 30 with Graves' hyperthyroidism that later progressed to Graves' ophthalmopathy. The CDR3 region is CASSFLGGSGGEQFF. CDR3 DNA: TGTGCCAGCAGCTTTCTGGGCGGGAGTGGCGGTGAGCAGTTCTTC.